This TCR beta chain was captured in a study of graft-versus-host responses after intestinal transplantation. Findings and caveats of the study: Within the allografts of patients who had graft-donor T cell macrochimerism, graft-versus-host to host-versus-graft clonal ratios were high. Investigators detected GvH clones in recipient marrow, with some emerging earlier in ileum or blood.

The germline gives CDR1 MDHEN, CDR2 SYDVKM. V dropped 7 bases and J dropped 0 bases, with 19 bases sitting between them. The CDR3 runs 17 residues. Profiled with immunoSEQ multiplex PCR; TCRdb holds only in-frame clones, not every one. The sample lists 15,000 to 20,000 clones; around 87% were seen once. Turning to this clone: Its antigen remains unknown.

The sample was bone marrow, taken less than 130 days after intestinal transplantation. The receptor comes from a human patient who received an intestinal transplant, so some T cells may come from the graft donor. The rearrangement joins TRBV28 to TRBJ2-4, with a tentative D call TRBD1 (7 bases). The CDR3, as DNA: TGTGCCAGCAAGGGGGCAGGGGCGGGGATAGCCAAAAACATTCAGTACTTC. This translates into CASKGAGAGIAKNIQYF. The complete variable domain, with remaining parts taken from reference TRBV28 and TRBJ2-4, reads DVKVTQSSRYLVKRTGEKVFLECVQDMDHENMFWYRQDPGLGLRLIYFSYDVKMKEKGDIPEGYSVSREKKERFSLILESASTNQTSMYLCASKGAGAGIAKNIQYFGAGTRLSVL.